A selection of T cell receptor beta chains follows, all from one sample in a study of cytomegalovirus exposure and HLA in healthy donors. Method: immunoSEQ multiplex PCR; TCRdb's copy keeps in-frame clones and lacks some. The sample lists tens of thousands of clones, nearly 80% seen once, with about 4.5% in the top ten. Sequenced: PBMCs. The receptors come from a woman between 35 and 50 years old in good health and CMV-seropositive. The CDR3 runs from the conserved cysteine through the conserved F or W. Each record gives: clone size, V gene, D gene, J gene, CDR3 DNA, CDR3 protein. A D gene is named only where the DNA matches it firmly. Clone size is given for some rows only: seen once, a few or many times, or a class if the clone is expanded.

size: few; V: TRBV2; D: .; J: TRBJ1-1; DNA: TGTGCCAGCAGTCCCTATGGGGGACAAACTGAAGCTTTCTTT; CDR3: CASSPYGGQTEAFF
size: .; V: TRBV13; D: TRBD1; J: TRBJ2-7; DNA: TGTGCCAGCAGCCCTCAGGGGGCCTACGAGCAGTACTTC; CDR3: CASSPQGAYEQYF
size: .; V: TRBV28; D: TRBD2; J: TRBJ2-7; DNA: TGTGCCAGCAGCTATCTAGCGGGAGTGGTAGAGCAGTACTTC; CDR3: CASSYLAGVVEQYF
size: few; V: TRBV28; D: TRBD1; J: TRBJ1-4; DNA: TGTGCCAGCAGTTCCCCGACAGGGAATGAAAAACTGTTTTTT; CDR3: CASSSPTGNEKLFF
size: .; V: TRBV30; D: TRBD1; J: TRBJ1-1; DNA: TGTGCCCGCGACGGGATACTTGGACAGGGGGCCAGGGAGGCTTTCTTT; CDR3: CARDGILGQGAREAFF
size: .; V: TRBV9; D: TRBD1; J: TRBJ2-7; DNA: TGTGCCAGCAGTCCCTCTGGGGACAGGGGGAACGAGCAGTACTTC; CDR3: CASSPSGDRGNEQYF
size: .; V: TRBV5-4; D: TRBD2; J: TRBJ2-1; DNA: TGTGCCAGCAGCTTGGCGGGACTAGCGCGGAATGAGCAGTTCTTC; CDR3: CASSLAGLARNEQFF
size: .; V: TRBV7-8; D: .; J: TRBJ1-5; DNA: TGTGCCAGCAGCTTAGAGGGGATTCAGCCCCAGCATTTT; CDR3: CASSLEGIQPQHF
size: .; V: TRBV7-9; D: TRBD1; J: TRBJ2-7; DNA: TGTTCCAGCAGTGGGACAGCCTACGAGCAGTACTTC; CDR3: CSSSGTAYEQYF
size: once; V: TRBV27; D: TRBD1; J: TRBJ2-7; DNA: TGTGCCAGCAGTTCACGACAGGGGGCCTACGAGCAGTACTTC; CDR3: CASSSRQGAYEQYF
size: few; V: TRBV6-5; D: .; J: TRBJ2-7; DNA: .; CDR3: CASSTSTSGSYEQYF
size: .; V: TRBV25-1; D: TRBD1; J: TRBJ1-4; DNA: TGTGCCAGCAGTGAATTGGGACAGTGGGGAACTAATGAAAAACTGTTTTTT; CDR3: CASSELGQWGTNEKLFF
size: .; V: TRBV7-2; D: TRBD2; J: TRBJ2-7; DNA: TGTGCCAGCAGCTTAGCGACTAGCGGAACCCCCTACGAGCAGTACTTC; CDR3: CASSLATSGTPYEQYF
size: .; V: TRBV19; D: .; J: TRBJ2-1; DNA: TGTGCCAGTAGTAAACTCCCAACTAGTACGTTCTACAATGAGCAGTTCTTC; CDR3: CASSKLPTSTFYNEQFF
size: .; V: TRBV19; D: .; J: TRBJ1-2; DNA: TGTGCCAGTAGTATCCGGGAAAACTATGGCTACACCTTC; CDR3: CASSIRENYGYTF
size: .; V: TRBV28; D: .; J: TRBJ1-3; DNA: TGTGCCAGCATCACTAGGGTTGACTCTGGAAACACCATATATTTT; CDR3: CASITRVDSGNTIYF
size: .; V: TRBV5-6; D: .; J: TRBJ2-1; DNA: TGTGCCAGCAGCTTCGACACCCCGAGCTCCTACAATGAGCAGTTCTTC; CDR3: CASSFDTPSSYNEQFF
size: .; V: TRBV9; D: .; J: TRBJ1-2; DNA: TGTGCCAGCACAGGGAGGTCCCAAAACTATGGCTACACCTTC; CDR3: CASTGRSQNYGYTF
size: .; V: TRBV11-2; D: .; J: TRBJ2-1; DNA: TGTGCCAGCTCCCATGCAGTCTCCTACAATGAGCAGTTCTTC; CDR3: CASSHAVSYNEQFF
size: .; V: TRBV4-1; D: .; J: TRBJ1-5; DNA: TGCGCCAGCAGCCAAGGCGCCGGTAGCAATCAGCCCCAGCATTTT; CDR3: CASSQGAGSNQPQHF
size: few; V: TRBV6-1; D: TRBD1; J: TRBJ1-1; DNA: TGTGCCAGCAGTTTGGGACAGGGGGTTACGGCTTTCTTT; CDR3: CASSLGQGVTAFF
size: .; V: TRBV6-1; D: .; J: TRBJ2-7; DNA: TGTGCCAGTATGAGGGAGTACTACGAGCAGTACTTC; CDR3: CASMREYYEQYF
size: .; V: TRBV27; D: .; J: TRBJ2-1; DNA: TGTGCCAGCAGTTTCCTCGGAGGTAATGAGCAGTTCTTC; CDR3: CASSFLGGNEQFF
size: once; V: TRBV11-3; D: .; J: TRBJ2-3; DNA: TGTGCCAGCAGCTTATCGGAGGGGAGCACAGATACGCAGTATTTT; CDR3: CASSLSEGSTDTQYF
size: .; V: TRBV5-1; D: .; J: TRBJ2-7; DNA: TGCGCCAGCAGCTTGGTGCCAGACAACTACGAGCAGTACTTC; CDR3: CASSLVPDNYEQYF
size: few; V: TRBV14; D: .; J: TRBJ1-4; DNA: TGTGCCAGCAGCGACGCGACAATGTTAGGTCTTAATGAAAAACTGTTTTTT; CDR3: CASSDATMLGLNEKLFF
size: once; V: TRBV15; D: TRBD1; J: TRBJ1-2; DNA: TGTGCCACCAGCAGAGATCGACAGGGATTCTATGGCTACACCTTC; CDR3: CATSRDRQGFYGYTF
size: .; V: TRBV2; D: TRBD1; J: TRBJ2-3; DNA: TGTGCCAGCAGTGACGAGACAGGGGGCTCGGATACGCAGTATTTT; CDR3: CASSDETGGSDTQYF
size: once; V: TRBV2; D: .; J: TRBJ2-7; DNA: TGTGCCAGCAGTGACCCAGGGGCCCCCGGCTATGTCGAGCAGTACTTC; CDR3: CASSDPGAPGYVEQYF
size: .; V: TRBV6-5; D: TRBD1; J: TRBJ1-2; DNA: TGTGCCAGCAGTAATGTTGGACAGGGAGATGGCTACACCTTC; CDR3: CASSNVGQGDGYTF
size: .; V: TRBV7-9; D: TRBD1; J: TRBJ1-1; DNA: TGTGCCAGCAGCCGCGGACAGGAGAACACTGAAGCTTTCTTT; CDR3: CASSRGQENTEAFF
size: once; V: TRBV7-2; D: .; J: TRBJ2-3; DNA: TGTGCCAGCAGCTTCGCCCTAGAAATCACTAGCACAGATACGCAGTATTTT; CDR3: CASSFALEITSTDTQYF
size: .; V: TRBV7-3; D: TRBD1; J: TRBJ2-7; DNA: TGTGCCAGCAGCGCGGGGACAGGGTTAGGTGAGCAGTACTTC; CDR3: CASSAGTGLGEQYF
size: once; V: TRBV5-1; D: .; J: TRBJ2-2; DNA: TGCGCCAGCAGCTTGGCGGAGTTGCACACCGGGGAGCTGTTTTTT; CDR3: CASSLAELHTGELFF
size: .; V: TRBV7-2; D: .; J: TRBJ2-7; DNA: TGTGCCAGCATGATCCCAGGAGGGTACGAGCAGTACTTC; CDR3: CASMIPGGYEQYF
size: .; V: TRBV27; D: TRBD1; J: TRBJ2-7; DNA: TGTGCCAGCAGTTTATCGACACAGGGGGTGGACGAGCAGTACTTC; CDR3: CASSLSTQGVDEQYF
size: .; V: TRBV5-1; D: .; J: TRBJ2-3; DNA: TGCGCCAGCAGCTTGGCGCCAAAAGGGAGTAGGTCCACAGATACGCAGTATTTT; CDR3: CASSLAPKGSRSTDTQYF
size: .; V: TRBV9; D: .; J: TRBJ2-7; DNA: TGTGCCAGCAGCGTAGGGGGAGACCTATCCCCCTACGAGCAGTACTTC; CDR3: CASSVGGDLSPYEQYF
size: .; V: TRBV10-3; D: .; J: TRBJ2-1; DNA: TGTGCCATCAGTGGGGACTCCAAGTACAATGAGCAGTTCTTC; CDR3: CAISGDSKYNEQFF
size: .; V: TRBV28; D: TRBD1; J: TRBJ1-2; DNA: TGTGCCAGCAGTCAGGGTCTTTTCGGACAGGACCCAAACTATGGCTACACCTTC; CDR3: CASSQGLFGQDPNYGYTF
size: .; V: TRBV19; D: .; J: TRBJ2-7; DNA: TGTGCCAGTAGTCAGGACTACTACGAGCAGTACTTC; CDR3: CASSQDYYEQYF
size: .; V: TRBV30; D: .; J: TRBJ1-6; DNA: TGTGCCTGGACGGCCTATAATTCACCCCTCCACTTT; CDR3: CAWTAYNSPLHF
size: .; V: TRBV28; D: .; J: TRBJ2-7; DNA: TGTGCCAGCAAAACAGGGCATTACGAGCAGTACTTC; CDR3: CASKTGHYEQYF
size: .; V: TRBV9; D: TRBD2; J: TRBJ2-1; DNA: TGTGCCAGCACCACTAGCGGGGGTTACAATGAGCAGTTCTTC; CDR3: CASTTSGGYNEQFF
size: .; V: TRBV9; D: .; J: TRBJ2-5; DNA: TGTGCCAGCAGCGTAGTAGCGGACCAAGAGACCCAGTACTTC; CDR3: CASSVVADQETQYF
size: .; V: TRBV29-1; D: TRBD1; J: TRBJ1-1; DNA: TGCAGCGTCGAGAGACAGGGGGCACGAGCTTTCTTT; CDR3: CSVERQGARAFF
size: .; V: TRBV6-1; D: .; J: TRBJ2-3; DNA: TGTGCCAGCAGCGAGACTAGAACTAGCACAGATACGCAGTATTTT; CDR3: CASSETRTSTDTQYF
size: .; V: TRBV6-5; D: TRBD2; J: TRBJ2-1; DNA: TGTGCCAGCAGCCATACTAGCGGGACCTACAATGAGCAGTTCTTC; CDR3: CASSHTSGTYNEQFF
size: .; V: TRBV6-5; D: TRBD1; J: TRBJ1-6; DNA: TGTGCCAGCAGGGACAGGGGGTCACCCCTCCACTTT; CDR3: CASRDRGSPLHF
size: .; V: TRBV29-1; D: .; J: TRBJ1-5; DNA: TGCAGCGTTGGAGGCAGCAATCAGCCCCAGCATTTT; CDR3: CSVGGSNQPQHF
size: .; V: TRBV29-1; D: .; J: TRBJ2-2; DNA: TGCAGCGTTCCAGGGTTAAGAGACACCGGGGAGCTGTTTTTT; CDR3: CSVPGLRDTGELFF
size: once; V: TRBV5-1; D: .; J: TRBJ2-7; DNA: TGCGCCAGCAGCGTAACCGGACAGAGATACGAGCAGTACTTC; CDR3: CASSVTGQRYEQYF
size: .; V: TRBV29-1; D: .; J: TRBJ2-1; DNA: TGCAGCGTCGGTTACAATGAGCAGTTCTTC; CDR3: CSVGYNEQFF
size: .; V: TRBV7-9; D: .; J: TRBJ2-5; DNA: TGTGCCAGCAGCTTATGGGGGCTTGACCAAGAGACCCAGTACTTC; CDR3: CASSLWGLDQETQYF
size: few; V: TRBV28; D: TRBD2; J: TRBJ2-1; DNA: TGTGCCAGCAGTTTCGGTAGCGGGAGATCGCGTGAGCAGTTCTTC; CDR3: CASSFGSGRSREQFF
size: .; V: TRBV11-3; D: TRBD1; J: TRBJ2-7; DNA: TGTGCCAGCAGCTTTAATACAGGGGTCTACGAGCAGTACTTC; CDR3: CASSFNTGVYEQYF
size: .; V: TRBV11-2; D: TRBD2; J: TRBJ2-1; DNA: TGTGCCAGCAACCTACTAGCGGGAGGGTCCTACAATGAGCAGTTCTTC; CDR3: CASNLLAGGSYNEQFF
size: .; V: TRBV11-2; D: .; J: TRBJ2-5; DNA: TGTGCCAGCAGCTTTGCCAGACAAGAGACCCAGTACTTC; CDR3: CASSFARQETQYF